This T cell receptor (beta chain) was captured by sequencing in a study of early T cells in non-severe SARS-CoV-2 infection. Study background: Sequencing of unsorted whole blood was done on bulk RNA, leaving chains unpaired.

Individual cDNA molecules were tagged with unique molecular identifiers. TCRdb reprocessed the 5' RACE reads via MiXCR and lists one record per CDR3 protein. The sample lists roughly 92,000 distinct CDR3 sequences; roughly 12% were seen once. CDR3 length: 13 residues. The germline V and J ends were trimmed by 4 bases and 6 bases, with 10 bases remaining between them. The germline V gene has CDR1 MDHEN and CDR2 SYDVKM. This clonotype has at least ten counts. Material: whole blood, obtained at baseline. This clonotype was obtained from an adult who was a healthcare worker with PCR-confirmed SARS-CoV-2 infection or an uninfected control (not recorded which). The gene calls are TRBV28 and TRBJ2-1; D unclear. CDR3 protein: CASSSRYGNEQFF. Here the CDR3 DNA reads TGTGCCAGCAGTTCAAGATATGGCAATGAGCAGTTCTTC.